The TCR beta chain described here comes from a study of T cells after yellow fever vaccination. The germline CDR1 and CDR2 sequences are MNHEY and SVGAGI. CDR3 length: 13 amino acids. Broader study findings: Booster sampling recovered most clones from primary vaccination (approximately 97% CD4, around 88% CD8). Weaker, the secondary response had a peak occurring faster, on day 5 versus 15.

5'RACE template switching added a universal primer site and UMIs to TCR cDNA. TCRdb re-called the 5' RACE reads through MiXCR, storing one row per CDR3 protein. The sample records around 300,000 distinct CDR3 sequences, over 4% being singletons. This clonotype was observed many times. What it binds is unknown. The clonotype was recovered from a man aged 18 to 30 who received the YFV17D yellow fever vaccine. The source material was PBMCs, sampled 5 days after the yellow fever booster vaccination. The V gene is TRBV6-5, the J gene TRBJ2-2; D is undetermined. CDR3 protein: CPETKPNTGELFF. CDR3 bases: TGTCCGGAGACAAAACCGAACACCGGGGAGCTGTTTTTT.